The present entry profiles one T cell receptor (beta chain) with its context. The antigen remains unidentified. These data belong to a study of cytomegalovirus exposure and HLA in healthy donors. The data were produced by immunoSEQ multiplex PCR, yet TCRdb's version contains in-frame clones alone and is incomplete. The sample shows about 360,000 clones, 70% to 90% of them seen only once. Whole-study findings and limits: Testing in vitro showed a few CMV-associated chains specific for CMV antigens. The tendency of first-cohort TCR clusters to co-occur in the 120 or so validation repertoires was the finding of a later analysis. Cytomegalovirus association was assigned to about 150 TCR beta chains.

This CDR3 has 13 residues. V was cut by 2 bases and J by 1 base, with 6 bases left in between. Germline V gives CDR1 SGHAT, CDR2 FQNNGV. While the first cohort had around 700 subjects, the donors belonged to the separate validation cohort of over a hundred subjects. The chain uses TRBV11-2 and TRBJ2-7; perhaps TRBD1 as D (5 bases). This clonotype was obtained from a woman aged 18-29 years in good health and CMV-seronegative. The specimen was PBMCs. CDR3 sequence reads: CASSLPGSYEQYF. In nucleotides, the CDR3 is TGTGCCAGCAGCTTACCAGGGTCCTACGAGCAGTACTTC.